This T cell receptor beta chain emerged from a study of blood T cell repertoires in COVID-19 (dated by TCRdb to 2020 to 2021). Background for the entire study: Samples covering the acute and convalescent phases of COVID-19 were provided by collaborators in the United States, Italy and Spain. The samples were drawn from two sources: the first 160 participants of the ongoing ImmuneRACE study, and 1,000 to 1,500 subjects contributed by 6 global collaborators. Nearly every sample came with metadata listing a de-identified subject ID, COVID-19 status, age in years and sex. Where available, HLA class I and class II types were obtained from metadata supplied by the sample provider rather than from assay-based typing. The repertoires were released in a freely available public database meant as a resource for research on the immune response to SARS-CoV-2. Deeply sampled blood TCRbeta repertoires from subjects exposed to, actively infected with, or recovered from COVID-19 were included in the dataset. The material from the prospective study consisted of cDNA or gDNA derived from T cells, B-cell-depleted T cells, or PBMCs. The paper as a whole reports these results and caveats: Clinical and demographic metadata were provided uncurated, with the amount varying by source and participant.

The CDR3 goes from the cysteine to the phenylalanine over 12 residues. Here the CDR3 DNA is all that survives: 36 bases in frame from base 1. V is cut by 3 bases and J by 4 bases, and the space between the germline ends is 6 bases. The CDR1 and CDR2 encoded by the germline V gene (reference sequence) are LNHNV and YYDKDF. Whole blood was collected in K2EDTA tubes by collaborating institutions according to the institutions' own protocols. For TCRbeta analysis, collaborators shipped samples in one of three forms: frozen whole blood, isolated PBMCs, or DNA extracted from either of those sample types. To note about this clone: Its binding antigen is unknown. Nothing much larger sits one base from this clone, and base qualities are not available.

The immunoSEQ Assay, a bias-controlled multiplex PCR, was used to amplify TCRbeta CDR3 regions from genomic DNA. Turning to the authors' computational methods: Within the assay, amplification of reference gene primers was used to estimate how many nucleated cells each sample contained. Sequence reads were collapsed and filtered to measure the absolute abundance of every unique TCRbeta CDR3 rearrangement. Productive Simpson clonality was computed per sample as the square root of Simpson's diversity index over productive rearrangements. Imported from immuneACCESS, the table was reduced by TCRdb to in-frame sequences with V and J called. These copies leave out some clones; in studies compared against another copy, an unresolved V gene accounts for under half, and the cause of the remainder is not known. Clone size and V and J calls were adopted from that table, with D and trimming inferred from the DNA. In all, the sample holds 170,000 or so clones, and about four fifths of those were seen once. Of the sample, 14% falls within the top ten clones.

This sequence was found in a man aged 18-30 years with active or convalescent COVID-19. Sequencing used peripheral blood. This chain joins TRBV15 to TRBJ1-1, with the identity of the D gene unclear. The CDR3 in this case is CATSSRSTEAFF. Here is the DNA: TGTGCCACCAGCAGTAGGAGCACTGAAGCTTTCTTT.